The rows below give T cell receptor beta chains drawn from one sample of a study of T cell responses to AZD1222 COVID-19 vaccine. Sequenced by immunoSEQ multiplex PCR; TCRdb stores in-frame clones only, minus some. The sample lists some 180,000 clones, approximately 93% seen once, with around 1.6% in the top ten. Source: peripheral blood, taken 28 days after the second AZD1222 dose. All receptors come from an adult who received the AZD1222 COVID-19 vaccine. Both conserved end residues are trimmed from each CDR3. The D gene is left open where the match is weak.

.	11	TRBV5-8	TRBJ1-1	ASSLPFWTEAF
TRBD1	12	TRBV19	TRBJ1-2	ASSTNRDRDGYT
TRBD2	15	TRBV18	TRBJ2-5	ASSPGLAGLNQETQY
.	12	TRBV2	TRBJ1-2	ASSRVRENYGYT
.	12	TRBV2	TRBJ2-5	ASFRGWHQETQY
.	14	TRBV9	TRBJ1-4	ASSLLDRATNEKLF
TRBD1	14	TRBV7-2	TRBJ1-5	ASSLYPQGVGQPQH
.	13	TRBV4-3	TRBJ1-3	ASSQEYLSGNTIY
.	11	TRBV14	TRBJ2-1	ASSRISYNEQF
TRBD1	13	TRBV19	TRBJ1-6	ASTRQGGNNSPLH
.	15	TRBV18	TRBJ2-6	ASSQSPALSGANVLT
TRBD1	13	TRBV2	TRBJ2-1	ASSKQGSSYNEQF
.	8	TRBV10-3	TRBJ1-2	ALPGYGYT
TRBD1	12	TRBV6-5	TRBJ1-3	ASRLRDSGNTIY
TRBD2	13	TRBV18	TRBJ2-7	ASSPILAGTYEQY
.	14	TRBV6-1	TRBJ1-2	ASSVSLTGTYYGYT
.	10	TRBV3-1/TRBV3-2	TRBJ1-5	ARDLYNQPQH